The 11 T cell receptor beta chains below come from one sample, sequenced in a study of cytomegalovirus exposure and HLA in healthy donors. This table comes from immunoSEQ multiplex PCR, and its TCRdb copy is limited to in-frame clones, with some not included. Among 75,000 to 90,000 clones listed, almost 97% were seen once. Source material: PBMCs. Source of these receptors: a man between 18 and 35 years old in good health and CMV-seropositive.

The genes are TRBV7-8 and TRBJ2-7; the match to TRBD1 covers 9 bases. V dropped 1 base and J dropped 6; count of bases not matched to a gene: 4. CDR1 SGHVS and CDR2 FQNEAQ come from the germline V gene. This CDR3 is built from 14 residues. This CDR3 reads CASSLDRGQSEQYF. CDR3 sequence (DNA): TGTGCCAGCAGCTTAGACAGGGGGCAAAGCGAGCAGTACTTC.

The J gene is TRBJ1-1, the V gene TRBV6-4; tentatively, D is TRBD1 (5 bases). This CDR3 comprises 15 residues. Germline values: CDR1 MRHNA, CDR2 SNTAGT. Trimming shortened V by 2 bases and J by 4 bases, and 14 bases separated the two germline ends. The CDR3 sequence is CASSDGDSSSTEAFF. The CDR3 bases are TGTGCCAGCAGTGACGGCGACAGTTCAAGCACTGAAGCTTTCTTT.

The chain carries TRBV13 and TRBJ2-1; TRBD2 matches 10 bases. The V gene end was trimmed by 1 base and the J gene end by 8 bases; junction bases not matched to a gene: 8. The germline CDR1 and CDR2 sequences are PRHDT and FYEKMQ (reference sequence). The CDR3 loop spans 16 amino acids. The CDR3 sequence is CASSLARSSGRDEQFF. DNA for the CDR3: TGTGCCAGCAGCTTAGCCCGGTCTAGCGGGAGAGATGAGCAGTTCTTC.

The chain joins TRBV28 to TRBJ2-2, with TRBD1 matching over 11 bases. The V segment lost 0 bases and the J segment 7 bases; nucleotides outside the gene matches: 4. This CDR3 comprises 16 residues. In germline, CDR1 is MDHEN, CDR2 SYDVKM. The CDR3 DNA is TGTGCCAGCAGTTTATGGGACAGGGGGCAGAGCGGGGAGCTGTTTTTT. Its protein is CASSLWDRGQSGELFF.

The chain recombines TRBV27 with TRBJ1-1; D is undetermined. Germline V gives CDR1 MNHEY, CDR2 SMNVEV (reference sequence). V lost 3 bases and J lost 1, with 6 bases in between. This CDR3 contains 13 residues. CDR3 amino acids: CASSFRQNTEAFF. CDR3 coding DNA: TGTGCCAGCAGTTTTCGACAGAACACTGAAGCTTTCTTT.

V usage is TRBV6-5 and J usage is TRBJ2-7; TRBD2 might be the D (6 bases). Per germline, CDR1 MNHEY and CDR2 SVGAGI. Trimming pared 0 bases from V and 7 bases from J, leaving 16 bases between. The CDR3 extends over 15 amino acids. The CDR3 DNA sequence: TGTGCCAGCAGTTACTCCTCTTCTAGCGCCCTTGAGCAGTACTTC. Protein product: CASSYSSSSALEQYF.

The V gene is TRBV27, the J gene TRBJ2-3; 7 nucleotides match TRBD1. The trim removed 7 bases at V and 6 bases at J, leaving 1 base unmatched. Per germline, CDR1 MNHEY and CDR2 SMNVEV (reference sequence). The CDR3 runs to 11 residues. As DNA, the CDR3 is TGTGCCAGCACCAGGGGGGATACGCAGTATTTT. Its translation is CASTRGDTQYF.

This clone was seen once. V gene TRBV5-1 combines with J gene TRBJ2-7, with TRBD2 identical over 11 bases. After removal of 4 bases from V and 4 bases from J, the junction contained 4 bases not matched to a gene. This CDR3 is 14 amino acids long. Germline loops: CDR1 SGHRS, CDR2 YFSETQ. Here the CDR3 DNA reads TGCGCCAGCAGCATAGCGGGAGGGCCGTACGAGCAGTACTTC. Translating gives CASSIAGGPYEQYF.

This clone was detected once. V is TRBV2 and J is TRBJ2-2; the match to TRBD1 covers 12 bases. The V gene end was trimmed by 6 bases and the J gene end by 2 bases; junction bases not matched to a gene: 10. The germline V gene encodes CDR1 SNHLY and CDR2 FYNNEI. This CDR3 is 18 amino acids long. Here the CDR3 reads CASRVLPGQGANTGELFF. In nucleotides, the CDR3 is TGTGCCAGCAGGGTATTACCGGGACAGGGGGCCAACACCGGGGAGCTGTTTTTT.

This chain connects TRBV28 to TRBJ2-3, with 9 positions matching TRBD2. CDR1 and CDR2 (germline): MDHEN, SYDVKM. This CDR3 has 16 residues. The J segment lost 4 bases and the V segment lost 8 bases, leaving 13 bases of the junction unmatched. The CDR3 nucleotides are TGTGCCAGCTCTGATAGGGGTAGCGGGAGCCCAGATACGCAGTATTTT. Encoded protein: CASSDRGSGSPDTQYF. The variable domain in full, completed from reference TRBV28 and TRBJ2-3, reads DVKVTQSSRYLVKRTGEKVFLECVQDMDHENMFWYRQDPGLGLRLIYFSYDVKMKEKGDIPEGYSVSREKKERFSLILESASTNQTSMYLCASSDRGSGSPDTQYFGPGTRLTVL.

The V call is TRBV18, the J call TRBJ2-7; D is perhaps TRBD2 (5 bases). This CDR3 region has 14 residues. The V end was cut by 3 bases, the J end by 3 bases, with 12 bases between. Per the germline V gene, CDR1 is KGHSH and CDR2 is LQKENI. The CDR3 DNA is TGTGCCAGCTCACCTGAGGGTCTGGGCTACGAGCAGTACTTC. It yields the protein CASSPEGLGYEQYF.